Following are 25 T cell receptor beta chains from one sample sequenced in a study of post-analysis software for immune sequencing data. Regarding the study as a whole: When patients were compared with controls, 4 or 5 TRBV segments were more frequent, TRBV5-6, TRBV5-1 and TRBV20-1 among them.

These receptors' antigens are unknown. Unique-molecular-identifier-tagged TCR beta cDNA libraries were used. MiXCR was run by TCRdb on the PCR reads, yielding one entry per CDR3 protein. The data hold fewer than 850,000 distinct CDR3 sequences, with around 27% observed a single time. Sequencing was carried out using blood. Receptor source: a girl between 10 and 17 years old with multiple sclerosis.

This clonotype appeared a few times. The chain recombines TRBV28 with TRBJ2-5; 8 bases agree with TRBD2. The J call may be wrong; the DNA end is better matched by TRBJ2-7. The CDR3 covers 15 residues. Germline loops: CDR1 MDHEN, CDR2 SYDVKM. The CDR3 spells CASSGTSGVSHEQYF. The CDR3 bases are TGTGCCAGCAGTGGAACTAGCGGCGTGTCTCACGAGCAGTACTTC.

Comment on this clonotype: The junction shows a germline mismatch at one end, possibly a read error. The gene calls are TRBV12-3 or TRBV12-4 and TRBJ2-1, with D possibly matching TRBD1 (6 bases). CDR3 length: 15 amino acids. The CDR3 sequence: CVSSSTGISYNEQFF. In DNA, the CDR3 is TGTGTCAGCAGTTCCACAGGGATTTCCTACAATGAGCAGTTCTTC.

The sample holds many counts of this clonotype. The chain couples TRBV7-9 to TRBJ1-5; D call uncertain. Trimming left V 1 base short and J 5 bases short, with 6 bases between. The CDR3 runs 13 residues. CDR1 and CDR2 (germline): SEHNR, FQNEAQ (reference sequence). The CDR3 region is CASSLGGDQPQHF. The DNA of the CDR3 is TGTGCCAGCAGCTTAGGTGGCGATCAGCCCCAGCATTTT.

This clonotype has more than one count but fewer than ten. This chain uses TRBV7-9 with TRBJ2-5, with 11 bases fitting TRBD2. Germline lookup yields CDR1 SEHNR and CDR2 FQNEAQ (reference sequence). The CDR3 loop spans 18 amino acids. Germline trimming cut 0 bases from V and 3 bases from J; bases unmatched to any gene: 9. The CDR3 DNA reads as TGTGCCAGCAGCTTAGCGCTGACTAGCGGGATAAGAGAAGAGACCCAGTACTTC. It translates to CASSLALTSGIREETQYF.

This clonotype was picked up a small number of times. This chain links TRBV29-1 with TRBJ1-2, with a possible D match to TRBD1 (5 bases). Trimming took off 2 bases at V and 4 bases at J, with 8 bases between the two ends. CDR1 and CDR2 from the germline V gene are SQVTM and ANQGSEA. There are 12 residues in the CDR3. DNA of the CDR3: TGCAGCGTTGAATCAGGGCCCTATGGCTACACCTTC. Translated, it gives CSVESGPYGYTF.

The V and J genes are TRBV29-1 and TRBJ2-2; 10 nucleotides align to TRBD2. The V segment lost 6 bases and the J segment 2 bases; nucleotides outside the gene matches: 6. CDR1 and CDR2 from the germline V gene are SQVTM and ANQGSEA. The CDR3 runs to 15 residues. The CDR3 region is CSVATSGTNTGELFF. CDR3 sequence (DNA): TGCAGCGTCGCCACTAGCGGGACCAACACCGGGGAGCTGTTTTTT.

This clonotype has a handful of counts. The V and J genes are TRBV10-3 and TRBJ2-7; tentative D call: TRBD2 (5 bases). V was cut by 0 bases and J by 0 bases, with 9 bases left in between. The CDR3 is 15 residues long. Per the germline V gene, CDR1 is ENHRY and CDR2 is SYGVKD. DNA of the CDR3: TGTGCCATCAGTGAGTCGATTAGCGTCTCCTACGAGCAGTACTTC. Translation: CAISESISVSYEQYF.

This rearrangement joins TRBV6-5 to TRBJ1-2; D uncertain. This CDR3 has 13 residues. V was trimmed by 4 bases and J by 2 bases, leaving 8 bases between them. Germline lookup yields CDR1 MNHEY and CDR2 SVGAGI. CDR3 DNA: TGTGCCAGCAGTTCCACTCTCAACTATGGCTACACCTTC. Amino acids: CASSSTLNYGYTF.

This clonotype was seen a handful of times. This chain links TRBV14 with TRBJ1-2; D gene unclear. The CDR3 runs to 14 residues. Germline V gives CDR1 SGHDN, CDR2 FVKESK. V gave up 0 bases and J gave up 5 bases, with 10 bases separating them. The CDR3 DNA sequence: TGTGCCAGCAGCCAAGATCTACGGAAATATGGCTACACCTTC. Translated: CASSQDLRKYGYTF.

The V call is TRBV28, the J call TRBJ2-7, with 7 positions matching TRBD1. This CDR3 has 14 residues. The germline V gene encodes CDR1 MDHEN and CDR2 SYDVKM. Trimming cost V 7 bases and J 2 bases; bases outside gene matches: 8. Written as DNA, the CDR3 is TGTGCCAGCACCCCGAAAGACAGGGCCTACGAGCAGTACTTC. Amino acid sequence: CASTPKDRAYEQYF.

The V and J genes are TRBV20-1 and TRBJ2-2, with 12 bases that match TRBD2. Germline lookup yields CDR1 DFQATT and CDR2 SNEGSKA (reference sequence). The CDR3 runs 16 residues. J lost 6 bases, V lost 1 base, and 6 bases had no gene match. The CDR3 spells CSARGTSGKVAGELFF. CDR3 nucleotide sequence: TGCAGTGCTAGAGGGACTAGCGGGAAGGTGGCCGGGGAGCTGTTTTTT.

The V and J genes are TRBV27 and TRBJ2-5; D is possibly TRBD1 (5 bases). The J call may be faulty, since TRBJ2-7 better matches the DNA end. CDR3 length: 13 residues. From germline, CDR1 is MNHEY and CDR2 SMNVEV (reference sequence). The CDR3 region is CASSLSPRAEQYF. The CDR3 region has the DNA TGTGCCAGCAGTTTATCGCCCAGGGCCGAGCAGTACTTC.

J is TRBJ2-6 and V is TRBV28, with a tentative D call TRBD2 (5 bases). The V and J ends lost 3 bases and 15 bases respectively, with 12 bases between them. Germline values: CDR1 MDHEN, CDR2 SYDVKM. The CDR3 sequence is 12 residues long. The CDR3 reads CASSFAGTALTF. As DNA, the CDR3 is TGTGCCAGCAGTTTCGCGGGTACCGCCCTGACTTTC.

The sample holds a few counts of this clonotype. The chain employs TRBV7-9 and TRBJ2-3; 11 bases map to TRBD2. Trimming at V came to 6 bases and at J to 2 bases, leaving 7 bases not matched to a gene. Germline CDR1 reads SEHNR; CDR2 reads FQNEAQ (reference sequence). CDR3 length: 16 residues. DNA for the CDR3: TGTGCCAGCAGATTAACTAGCGGGGGTTCCACAGATACGCAGTATTTT. It encodes CASRLTSGGSTDTQYF.

This chain uses TRBV11-2 with TRBJ1-2; D remains unclear. CDR1 is SGHAT, CDR2 FQNNGV, per germline. Trimming took 5 bases from V and 4 from J, leaving 26 bases between them. This CDR3 is 18 amino acids long. CDR3 amino acids: CASSPGKRSPLESYGYTF. DNA of the CDR3: TGTGCCAGCAGCCCGGGGAAAAGGAGCCCTCTAGAGAGCTATGGCTACACCTTC.

The chain recombines TRBV2 with TRBJ2-1; TRBD1 aligns across 8 bases. CDR3 length equals 14 residues. Germline V CDR1 and CDR2: SNHLY, FYNNEI. Trimming cost V 5 bases and J 9 bases; bases outside gene matches: 9. The CDR3 nucleotides are TGTGCCAGCAGTCCTGGACAGGGCCCCAGTGAGCAGTTCTTC. This codes for CASSPGQGPSEQFF.

The chain recombines TRBV29-1 with TRBJ2-3; unclear D gene. Per germline, CDR1 SQVTM and CDR2 ANQGSEA. With 5 bases removed from V and 5 bases from J, the gap between germline ends came to 11 bases. The CDR3 has 12 residues. The DNA for the CDR3 is TGCAGCGTTATTTTGCGGAAAGATACGCAGTATTTT. Its protein product is CSVILRKDTQYF.

There are a few counts of this clonotype. V and J are TRBV7-9 and TRBJ2-4; no clear D gene. The CDR3 contains 15 residues. Germline-derived CDR1 and CDR2 are SEHNR and FQNEAQ (reference sequence). The ends were cut back, 2 bases at V and 3 bases at J, with 11 bases in the middle. The CDR3 is CASSLFPARKNIQYF. CDR3 nucleotide sequence: TGTGCCAGCAGCTTATTTCCGGCCCGCAAAAACATTCAGTACTTC.

This clonotype has just a few counts. This CDR3 reads CASSQAGQDGTQYF. The CDR3 nucleotides are TGTGCCAGCAGCCAGGCGGGACAGGACGGGACCCAGTACTTC. This chain uses TRBV7-7 with TRBJ2-5; 8 bases fit TRBD1. The CDR3 spans 14 residues. J lost 7 bases, V lost 5 bases, and 9 bases had no gene match. Germline CDR1 SSHAT, CDR2 FNYEAQ (reference sequence).

This sequence joins TRBV7-2 and TRBJ2-7; a possible D gene is TRBD1 (6 bases). The CDR3 runs to 16 residues. The V end lost 4 bases, the J end lost 6 bases, and 22 bases lay between the germline ends. Per germline, CDR1 SGHTA and CDR2 FQGNSA. The CDR3 loop reads CASSSMFRGAASEQYF. CDR3 nucleotides: TGTGCCAGCAGCTCGATGTTCAGGGGCGCAGCCTCCGAGCAGTACTTC.

This clonotype was detected a few times. This sequence joins TRBV5-5 and TRBJ2-3, with TRBD1 matching over 7 bases. Germline CDR1 reads SGHKS; CDR2 reads YYEKEE (reference sequence). J lost 2 bases, V lost 3 bases, and 18 bases had no gene match. CDR3 length equals 19 residues. The CDR3 coding sequence is TGTGCCAGCAGCTCCCTCCTTATCCCCACGACAGGGATCACAGATACGCAGTATTTT. As protein: CASSSLLIPTTGITDTQYF.

The gene calls are TRBV14 and TRBJ2-1; D is uncertain. CDR1 SGHDN and CDR2 FVKESK come from the germline V gene. V lost 1 base and J 13 bases, leaving 20 bases between the germline ends. This CDR3 is built from 15 residues. CDR3 bases: TGTGCCAGCAGCCAAGGGGGTGGGTTCCTTCCGAATCAGTTCTTC. This codes for CASSQGGGFLPNQFF.

The genes are TRBV7-6 and TRBJ1-2; D not resolved. The CDR3 is 13 amino acids. The germline V gene has CDR1 SGHVS and CDR2 FNYEAQ. V was cut by 3 bases and J by 6 bases, with 11 bases left in between. In nucleotides, the CDR3 is TGTGCCAGCAGCTTGCGGCAGGAGAATGGCTACACCTTC. It yields the protein CASSLRQENGYTF.

The chain has TRBV4-1 and TRBJ1-5; D ambiguous. This CDR3 is 17 amino acids long. V lost 0 bases to trimming and J lost 2 bases, with 14 bases between them. Germline CDR1 MGHRA, CDR2 YSYEKL. CDR3: CASSQDRSVFGNQPQHF. The CDR3 DNA reads as TGCGCCAGCAGCCAAGATCGGTCCGTGTTTGGCAATCAGCCCCAGCATTTT.

This clonotype was seen a few times. The V gene is TRBV29-1, the J gene TRBJ2-7; D is uncertain. The V gene's germline CDR1 is SQVTM and CDR2 ANQGSEA. The CDR3 extends over 12 amino acids. The V gene lost 2 bases and the J gene lost 2 bases, with 7 bases spanning the gap. CDR3 DNA sequence: TGCAGCGTTGAACGGGCTCCCTACGAGCAGTACTTC. This sequence encodes CSVERAPYEQYF.